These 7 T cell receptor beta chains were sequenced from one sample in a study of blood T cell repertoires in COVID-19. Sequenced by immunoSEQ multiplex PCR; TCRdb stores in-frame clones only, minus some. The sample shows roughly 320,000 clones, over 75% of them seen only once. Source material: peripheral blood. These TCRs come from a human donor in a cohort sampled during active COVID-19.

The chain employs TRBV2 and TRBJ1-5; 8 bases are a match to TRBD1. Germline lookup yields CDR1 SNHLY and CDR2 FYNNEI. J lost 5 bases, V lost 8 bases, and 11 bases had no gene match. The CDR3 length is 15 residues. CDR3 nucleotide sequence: TGTGCCAGCTGTATCAGGGGGCAAGGGTATCAGCCCCAGCATTTT. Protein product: CASCIRGQGYQPQHF.

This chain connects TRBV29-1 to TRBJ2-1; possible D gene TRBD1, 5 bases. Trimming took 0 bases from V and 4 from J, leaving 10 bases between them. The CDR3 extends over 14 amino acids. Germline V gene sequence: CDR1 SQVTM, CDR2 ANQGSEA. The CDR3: CSVEDPRQYNEQFF. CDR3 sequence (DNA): TGCAGCGTTGAAGATCCCCGACAGTACAATGAGCAGTTCTTC.

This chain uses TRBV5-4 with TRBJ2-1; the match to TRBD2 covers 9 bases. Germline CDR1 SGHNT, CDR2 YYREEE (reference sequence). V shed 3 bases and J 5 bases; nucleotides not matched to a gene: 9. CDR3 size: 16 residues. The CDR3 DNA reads TGTGCCAGCAGCTACCTAGTTGCGGGGGGGAACAATGAGCAGTTCTTC. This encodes CASSYLVAGGNNEQFF.

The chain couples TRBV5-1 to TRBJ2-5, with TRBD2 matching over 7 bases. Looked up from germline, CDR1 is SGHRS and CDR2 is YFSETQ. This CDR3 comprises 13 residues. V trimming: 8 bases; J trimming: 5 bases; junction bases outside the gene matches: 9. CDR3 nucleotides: TGCGCCAGTCGATCCGGGGGGTTGGAGACCCAGTACTTC. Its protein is CASRSGGLETQYF. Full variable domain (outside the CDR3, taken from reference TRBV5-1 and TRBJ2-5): KAGVTQTPRYLIKTRGQQVTLSCSPISGHRSVSWYQQTPGQGLQFLFEYFSETQRNKGNFPGRFSGRQFSNSRSEMNVSTLELGDSALYLCASRSGGLETQYFGPGTRLLVL.

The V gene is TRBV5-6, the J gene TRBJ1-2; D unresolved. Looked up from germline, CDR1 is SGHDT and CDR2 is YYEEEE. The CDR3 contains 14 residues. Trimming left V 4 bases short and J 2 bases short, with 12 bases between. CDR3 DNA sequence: TGTGCCAGCAGCCTGGGTGGAGCAAACTATGGCTACACCTTC. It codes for CASSLGGANYGYTF.

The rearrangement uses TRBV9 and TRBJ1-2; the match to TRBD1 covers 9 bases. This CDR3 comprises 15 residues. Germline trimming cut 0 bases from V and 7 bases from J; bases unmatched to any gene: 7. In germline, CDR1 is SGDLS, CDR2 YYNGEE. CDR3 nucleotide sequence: TGTGCCAGCAGCGTAGGGGGACAGGGTATTCGTGGCTACACCTTC. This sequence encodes CASSVGGQGIRGYTF.

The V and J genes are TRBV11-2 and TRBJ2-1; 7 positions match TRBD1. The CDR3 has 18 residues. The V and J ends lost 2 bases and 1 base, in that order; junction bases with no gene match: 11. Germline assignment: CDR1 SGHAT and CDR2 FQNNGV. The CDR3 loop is CASSLRTQGERSYNEQFF. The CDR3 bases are TGTGCCAGCAGCTTAAGGACCCAGGGGGAAAGGTCCTACAATGAGCAGTTCTTC.